This T cell receptor (beta chain) was recorded in a study of T cells in Graves' hyperthyroidism and ophthalmopathy. The germline V and J ends were trimmed by 4 bases and 5 bases, with 7 bases remaining between them. Germline values: CDR1 MNHNY, CDR2 SVGAGI (reference sequence). This CDR3 has 12 amino acids. Concerning this clonotype: What it binds is unknown.

Study-level findings and limits: Ophthalmopathy got predicted by the model a median about 6.7 months before its onset.

The TCR beta CDR3 regions underwent amplification using RNA transcripts as the source. In the first-round RT-PCR of the TCR CDR3, the HTBI primer set was used. TCRdb re-analysed the multiplex PCR reads in MiXCR, keeping a single row per CDR3 protein. The sample shows hundreds of thousands of distinct CDR3 sequences, more than 45% of them seen only once. Stable Graves' hyperthyroidism meant no ophthalmopathy progression within 18 months. Uncontrolled infection, other autoimmune disease, pregnancy or lactation excluded patients. The V and J genes are TRBV6-6 and TRBJ2-3; weak D call: TRBD2 (6 bases). Sequencing used peripheral blood or thyroid tissue (not recorded which). This TCR derives from a woman under 30 with Graves' hyperthyroidism. CDR3: CASSLGLDTQYF. CDR3 in DNA: TGTGCCAGCAGTTTGGGACTAGATACGCAGTATTTT.